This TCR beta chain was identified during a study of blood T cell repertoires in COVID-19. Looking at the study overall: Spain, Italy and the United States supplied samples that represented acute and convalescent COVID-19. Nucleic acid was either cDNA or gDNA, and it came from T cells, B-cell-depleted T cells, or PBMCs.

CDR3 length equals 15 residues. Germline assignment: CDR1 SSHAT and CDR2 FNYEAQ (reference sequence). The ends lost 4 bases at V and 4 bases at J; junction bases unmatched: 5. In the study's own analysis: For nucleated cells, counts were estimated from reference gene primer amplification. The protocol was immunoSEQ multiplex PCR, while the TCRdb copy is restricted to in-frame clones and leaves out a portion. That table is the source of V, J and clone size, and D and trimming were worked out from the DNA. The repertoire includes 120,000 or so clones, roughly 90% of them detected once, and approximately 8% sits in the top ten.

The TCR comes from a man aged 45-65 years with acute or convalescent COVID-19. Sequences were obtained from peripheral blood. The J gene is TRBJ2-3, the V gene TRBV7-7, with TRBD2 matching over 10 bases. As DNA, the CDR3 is TGTGCCAGCAGCTCAACGACTAGCGGGCCAGATACGCAGTATTTT. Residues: CASSSTTSGPDTQYF.